Reported below is one T cell receptor beta chain. V lost 0 bases to trimming and J lost 2 bases, with 9 bases between them. The length of the CDR3 is 15 residues. The germline V gene has CDR1 SGHKS and CDR2 YYEKEE (reference sequence). This sample is part of a study of blood T cell repertoires in COVID-19. Clones were sequenced by immunoSEQ multiplex PCR, and TCRdb holds only the in-frame ones, with some missing. The table includes 45,000 to 50,000 clones, 70% to 90% detected once. Sequencing was performed on peripheral blood. The clonotype originates from a human donor in a cohort sampled during active COVID-19. The rearrangement joins TRBV5-5 to TRBJ2-1; D gene uncertain. The CDR3 sequence is CASSLASVAYNEQFF. CDR3 in DNA: TGTGCCAGCAGCTTGGCCAGTGTCGCCTACAATGAGCAGTTCTTC.